These 12 T cell receptor beta chains came from one sample sequenced in a study of cytomegalovirus exposure and HLA in healthy donors. PCR primers comprised 60 Vbeta and 13 Jbeta primers. Clones were sequenced by immunoSEQ multiplex PCR, and TCRdb holds only the in-frame ones, with some missing. This sample has approximately 100,000 clones, with about 83% found just once. The sample comprised PBMCs. All receptors come from a man aged 60-69 years in good health and CMV-seropositive.

The chain has TRBV5-5 and TRBJ1-2; 9 nucleotides match TRBD1. CDR1 SGHKS and CDR2 YYEKEE come from the germline V gene (reference sequence). V trimming: 1 base; J trimming: 3 bases; junction bases outside the gene matches: 13. The CDR3 covers 18 residues. In nucleotides, the CDR3 is TGTGCCAGCAGCTTGAGGGGAGTTACAGGGGGCGCAGACTATGGCTACACCTTC. This gives the protein CASSLRGVTGGADYGYTF.

The chain carries TRBV5-1 and TRBJ2-3, with TRBD1 matching over 8 bases. CDR3 size: 15 residues. The J segment lost 3 bases and the V segment lost 4 bases, leaving 7 bases of the junction unmatched. CDR1 is SGHRS, CDR2 YFSETQ, per germline. The CDR3 sequence: CASSPGQGGTDTQYF. CDR3 nucleotide sequence: TGCGCCAGCAGCCCCGGACAGGGAGGTACAGATACGCAGTATTTT.

Notes on this clone: This same CDR3 is encoded by further DNA sequences in the sample. The chain has TRBV27 and TRBJ2-2; TRBD2 aligns across 10 bases. This CDR3 comprises 17 residues. Germline V CDR1 and CDR2: MNHEY, SMNVEV (reference sequence). V shed 2 bases and J 6 bases; nucleotides not matched to a gene: 9. Written as DNA, the CDR3 is TGTGCCAGCAGTTTAGAGTTGGGACTAGCGTTAGCCGGGGAGCTGTTTTTT. Amino acid sequence: CASSLELGLALAGELFF.

The DNA of the CDR3 is TGTGCCAGCTCACCAAGAGGGACTAGCGTGGGAAATGAGCAGTTCTTC. Protein: CASSPRGTSVGNEQFF. The genes are TRBV18 and TRBJ2-1, with 10 bases fitting TRBD2. Trimming removed 2 bases from V and 7 bases from J; junction bases left unmatched: 8. Germline V gene data show CDR1 as KGHSH and CDR2 as LQKENI. The CDR3 extends over 16 amino acids.

The gene calls are TRBV9 and TRBJ2-5; 10 nucleotides line up with TRBD2. The CDR3 has 16 amino acids. The germline V gene has CDR1 SGDLS and CDR2 YYNGEE. V trimming: 4 bases; J trimming: 5 bases; junction bases outside the gene matches: 11. CDR3 nucleotides: TGTGCCAGCAGCCCTAGCAGCGGGGGGGCCGAGGAGACCCAGTACTTC. It specifies CASSPSSGGAEETQYF.

The chain combines TRBV19 with TRBJ2-5; the D gene is possibly TRBD2 (7 bases). The CDR3 is 16 amino acids. Germline V gives CDR1 LNHDA, CDR2 SQIVND (reference sequence). Trimming removed 2 bases at V and 5 bases at J, with 18 bases between. The chain's CDR3 is CASSIRGGASEETQYF. The CDR3 DNA is TGTGCCAGTAGTATAAGGGGGGGTGCCAGTGAGGAGACCCAGTACTTC.

This rearrangement joins TRBV25-1 to TRBJ1-2; TRBD1 is a possible D gene (5 bases). This CDR3 is 14 amino acids long. CDR1 and CDR2 (germline): MGHDK, SYGVNS. V dropped 2 bases and J dropped 4 bases, with 11 bases sitting between them. The CDR3 coding sequence is TGTGCCAGCAGTGAAATAGGGGAGGGCTATGGCTACACCTTC. Protein: CASSEIGEGYGYTF.

A word on this clone: Other nucleotide sequences from this sample produce the same CDR3. The chain couples TRBV27 to TRBJ2-7, with D perhaps matching TRBD1 (6 bases). The V and J ends lost 4 bases and 2 bases respectively, with 12 bases between them. The germline V gene has CDR1 MNHEY and CDR2 SMNVEV (reference sequence). The CDR3 runs to 14 residues. The CDR3 sequence: CASSSAGDPYEQYF. In DNA form, the CDR3 reads TGTGCCAGCAGTTCAGCAGGGGACCCCTACGAGCAGTACTTC.

The chain uses TRBV4-2 and TRBJ1-1, with a possible D match to TRBD1 (5 bases). Germline V gene data show CDR1 as LGHNA and CDR2 as YNFKEQ. The CDR3 has 15 amino acids. V lost 0 bases and J lost 11, with 19 bases in between. CDR3 amino acids: CASSQDWRGVGLAFF. As DNA, the CDR3 is TGTGCCAGCAGCCAAGATTGGCGGGGGGTGGGATTGGCTTTCTTT.

The rearrangement links TRBV28 to TRBJ1-2, with 7 bases that match TRBD1. This CDR3 is built from 16 residues. Looked up from germline, CDR1 is MDHEN and CDR2 is SYDVKM. V trimming: 6 bases; J trimming: 0 bases; junction bases outside the gene matches: 10. CDR3 DNA sequence: TGTGCCAGCAGCAGTACAAGACAGGGCCCTAACTATGGCTACACCTTC. This gives the protein CASSSTRQGPNYGYTF.

The rearrangement links TRBV6-1 to TRBJ2-7, with D possibly TRBD2 on 6 matching bases. Per the germline V gene, CDR1 is MNHNS and CDR2 is SASEGT. V lost 8 bases and J lost 3, with 14 bases in between. The CDR3 is 13 residues long. Here the CDR3 reads CASRAGGFYEQYF. The CDR3 bases are TGTGCCAGCCGGGCCGGGGGATTCTACGAGCAGTACTTC.

The chain has TRBV5-5 and TRBJ2-2; 10 bases align to TRBD1. V lost 0 bases and J lost 3; bases outside the gene matches: 8. CDR1 and CDR2 (germline): SGHKS, YYEKEE (reference sequence). This CDR3 is 18 amino acids long. CDR3 coding DNA: TGTGCCAGCAGCTTGGTCCCTCCGGGACAGGGGTACACCGGGGAGCTGTTTTTT. It specifies CASSLVPPGQGYTGELFF.